This section outlines one TCR beta chain sequence together with its context. Its antigen is still unknown. One base away there is no much larger clone; base qualities are not given. The cohort consisted of some 670 healthy bone marrow donors. All cohort members were sampled while nominally healthy, although unrecorded immune exposures were likely present. The donor was CMV seropositive and was included in the group of 250 to 300 seropositive cohort members. A peripheral blood sample was provided by each donor, and peripheral blood mononuclear cells were used for TCR beta sequencing. The Qiagen DNeasy Blood Extraction Kit was used to extract genomic DNA from the blood cell samples. The data were obtained in a study of cytomegalovirus exposure and HLA in healthy donors (dated by TCRdb to about 2017). At the level of the whole study: An earlier analysis of 587 of the donors reported 250 to 300 Gb of sequence data and 117 million unique TCR beta sequences from 150 million to 200 million T cells. To decide whether each TCR beta V gene segment behaved as functional or pseudogenic, an earlier analysis of approximately 600 of the donors relied on high-throughput TCR beta sequencing. In a later genetic analysis, genome-wide SNP genotypes for about three fifths of the 666 donors were used, and that subset was treated as a discovery cohort. In addition to the first cohort of 500 to 850 subjects, a separate validation cohort of over 90 different subjects was used. All discovery cohort repertoires had been generated using a single sequencing platform. HLA typing included class I and class II loci at four-digit resolution. To predict cytomegalovirus infection status, the study combined high-throughput TCR immunosequencing, statistical association of individual TCRs with disease status, and machine learning. Typing coverage varied by locus: about 629-640 donors for A, B, C, DRB1 and DQB1; roughly 500 for DQA1; about 570 for DPA1; roughly 450 for DPB1. Among the approximately 420 genotyped donors, approximately 81% belonged to the genetic ancestry cluster associated with self-reported Caucasian donors. To study patterns of TCR occurrence, a later analysis re-analyzed previously published TCR beta repertoires from 650 to 750 donors and added high-resolution HLA genotyping. Using immunosequencing, the study profiled T cell repertoires from 666 subjects and related those repertoires to cytomegalovirus serostatus. Donor age, sex, ethnicity and CMV serostatus were compiled together with the repertoire data. The aim of the study was to test whether cataloging public T cell receptors could identify signatures of past pathogen exposure. About five DR-DQ haplotypes were handled as single units for association and clustering because linkage in the cohort was strong. Rather than using new phenotypic data, the later analysis identified candidate immune exposures from TCR beta sequences and from how often those sequences occurred across donors. About 280 gigabases of sequencing data and roughly 80 million unique TCR sequences made up an early release that covered some 640 HLA-typed donors. Among around 400 genotyped donors of the cohort, an average of approximately 200,000 unique TCR beta nucleotide sequences was sequenced per donor, of which 15% to 20% were non-productive.

Receptor libraries were prepared by the immunoSEQ multiplex PCR assay. For the multiplex PCR, a mixture combining 60 forward primers for TCR Vbeta segments and 13 reverse primers for TCR Jbeta segments was used. Amplification of the CDR3 region of rearranged TCR beta genes was performed with a multiplex PCR assay on genomic DNA. Amplified TCR beta libraries were sequenced as 87-base-pair reads on the Illumina HiSeq System. Concerning the study's data processing: A later analysis counted about 82 million unique TCR beta chains across the 500 to 850 repertoires, and some 11 million of these chains were shared by at least two donors. To remove PCR and sequencing errors, raw reads were error-corrected and collapsed into unique sequences using a nearest-neighbor algorithm that merged closely related sequences. To assign V, D and J gene segments, CDR3 sequences were aligned to IMGT reference sequences. Each retained sequence needed at least a six-nucleotide match to both a V gene segment and a J gene segment. A rearrangement was called productive if the CDR3 had no stop codons and remained in frame with V and J, and every other rearrangement was called non-productive. CDR3 was defined according to IMGT convention as the region running from the second conserved V-encoded cysteine to the conserved J-encoded phenylalanine. Sequences without an unambiguous match to a single V gene segment were excluded from the earlier analysis of a few hundred of the donors. In an earlier analysis of 587 of the donors, V segments were called functional above 56.7% productive rearrangements and were called segregating when the between-donor standard deviation exceeded 5%. A statistical classification framework was built to diagnose cytomegalovirus status from the catalog of TCR beta chain sequences. In a later analysis, TCR nucleotide sequences were compared against IMGT/GENE-DB human TR gene sequences so that V and J genes could be assigned. A later analysis assigned CDR3 sequences and most-parsimonious VDJ recombination scenarios with the TCRdist pipeline. In a later analysis, each TCR beta chain was defined by its CDR3 amino acid sequence together with its V-gene family, and reads without a unique V-gene family were excluded. In a later analysis, fewer than 600 highly shared, low-generation-probability nucleotide sequences were removed to address suspected cross-contamination and a sequencing artifact. In a later analysis, a clonal expansion index was calculated for each public chain from normalized within-repertoire ranks of inferred template counts. Generation probabilities in a later analysis came from a VDJ recombination model fitted to out-of-frame rearrangements, and those results were checked against IGoR. In a later analysis, hypergeometric tests were used to score TCR-TCR, TCR-HLA and TCR-CMV co-occurrence, with a repertoire-size bias correction applied to TCR pairs. A later analysis estimated false discovery rates by permuting HLA or CMV assignments 20 times. A later analysis grouped co-occurring TCRs with DBSCAN, adding TCRdist sequence similarity when clustering within HLA-allele-positive subsets. Repertoires with fewer than 30,000 or more than 120,000 public chains, plus five repertoires with anomalous nucleotide sharing, were excluded from co-occurrence clustering. TCRdb's version of the immuneACCESS table is confined to in-frame rearrangements and falls short of the full clone set. An unresolved V gene accounts for under half of the shortfall where checked; the remainder is of unknown origin. V, J and clone size were drawn from that table, and D and trimming were deduced from the DNA. Here the sample has about 130,000 clones; 75% to 85% occur a single time. The ten largest clones add up to 5.9% of the sample.

Summary of the overall study and its limitations: A further reported finding was that TCR beta sequences accurately predicted the HLA-A and HLA-B alleles for most subjects in the first cohort. Sequencing depth was assumed to be roughly uniform across donors in the presence/absence analyses, though that assumption may not hold. In an earlier analysis of some 540 of the donors, most TCR beta V segments appeared in productive rearrangements about 87% or about 30% of the time, broadly matching IMGT annotations. The study listed 150 to 200 TCR beta chains as associated with cytomegalovirus. The cohort was sequenced for TCR beta chains only, and without alpha or paired-chain data the features that could be detected were limited. Correlated functional status among segregating V segments might reflect linkage disequilibrium, but an unknown experimental factor could not be ruled out. Most TCR sequences were seen in very few donors, while some public TCRs were found in many individuals. Assigning TCR associations to individual alleles was difficult when HLA alleles, especially DR and DQ, strongly co-occurred. The sequencing pipeline was judged likely to have produced a cluster of highly shared sequence variants as a technical artifact. Because HLA typing was unavailable for some donors at each locus, only the typed subset was used in association tests. In a later analysis, several top co-occurrence clusters were reported to appear linked to parvovirus B19, influenza, CMV and Epstein-Barr virus. It was suggested by the authors that the approach could potentially be generalized to other disease states and immunological phenotypes. In a later analysis, HLA-associated TCR beta chains were found to be more clonally expanded and to have lower generation probabilities than equally common non-associated chains. In a later genetic analysis, a missense DCLRE1C variant was associated with V-gene and J-gene trimming of TCR beta chains, and the association was replicated in an independent cohort. A few of the identified cytomegalovirus-associated TCR beta chains were confirmed in vitro to be specific for cytomegalovirus antigens. For the cohort, immune exposure information was limited to CMV serostatus. A later genetic analysis reported fewer N-insertions in productive TCRs among donors in an Asian-associated ancestry cluster than the approximately 670-donor mean. In a later analysis, most CMV-associated TCR beta chains were found to appear HLA-restricted, with HLA associations seemingly driven largely by CMV exposure. Because counts were too low, more than 15 rarely observed V segments, including chromosome 9 orphons, were excluded from the earlier analysis of 587 of the donors. A later analysis found that TCR association rates varied across HLA loci, with DRB1 alleles showing the most associated TCRs and HLA-C alleles the fewest. In a later analysis, some 17,000 TCR beta sequences were associated with specific HLA alleles at a false discovery rate of 0.05. The classifier was reported to diagnose cytomegalovirus status with high specificity and sensitivity in both the original cohort and the validation cohort.

Sequenced input: PBMCs. This TCR came from a woman aged 40 to 49 in good health and CMV-seropositive.

CDR3 region: CASSLKDRGGETQYF. The DNA reads as follows: TGTGCCAGCAGCTTGAAGGACAGGGGGGGGGAGACCCAGTACTTC. The chain is assembled from TRBV7-9 and TRBJ2-5; 10 of the junction bases match TRBD1. The CDR1 and CDR2 encoded by the germline V gene (reference sequence) are SEHNR and FQNEAQ. Trimming takes 3 bases off V and 5 bases off J; junction bases not matched to a gene: 6. The CDR3 runs 15 amino acids, cysteine and phenylalanine included. Only the CDR3 portion is preserved as DNA: 45 bases, with reading frame beginning at the first base.